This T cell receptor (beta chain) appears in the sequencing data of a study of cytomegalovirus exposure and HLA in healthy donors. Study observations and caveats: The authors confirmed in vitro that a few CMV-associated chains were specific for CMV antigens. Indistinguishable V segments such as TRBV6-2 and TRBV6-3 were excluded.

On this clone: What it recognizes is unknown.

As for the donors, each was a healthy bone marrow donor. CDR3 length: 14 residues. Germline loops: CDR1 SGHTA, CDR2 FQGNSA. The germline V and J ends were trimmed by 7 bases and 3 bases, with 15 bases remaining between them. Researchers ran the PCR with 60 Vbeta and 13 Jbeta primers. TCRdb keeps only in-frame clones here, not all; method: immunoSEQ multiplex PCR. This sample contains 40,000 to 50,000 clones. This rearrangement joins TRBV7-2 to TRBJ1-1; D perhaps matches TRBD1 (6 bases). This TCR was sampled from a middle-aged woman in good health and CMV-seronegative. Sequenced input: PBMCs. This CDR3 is CASIQRAGDTEAFF. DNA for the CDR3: TGTGCCAGCATCCAAAGGGCAGGGGACACTGAAGCTTTCTTT.